This passage covers 21 T cell receptor beta chains from one sample sequenced in a study of blood T cell repertoires in COVID-19. The protocol was immunoSEQ multiplex PCR, while the TCRdb copy is restricted to in-frame clones and leaves out a portion. This sample has a few hundred thousand clones, with around 86% found just once. The sequenced material came from PBMCs or T cells enriched from blood (not recorded which). These receptors all come from a woman aged 40 to 49 with acute COVID-19.

The chain has TRBV27 and TRBJ2-1; 8 bases agree with TRBD1. The germline V gene encodes CDR1 MNHEY and CDR2 SMNVEV (reference sequence). This CDR3 region has 16 residues. Germline trimming cut 4 bases from V and 2 bases from J; bases unmatched to any gene: 7. The CDR3 DNA sequence: TGTGCCAGCAGTTCAAAGACAGGGGCAACCTACAATGAGCAGTTCTTC. It yields the protein CASSSKTGATYNEQFF.

This sequence joins TRBV2 and TRBJ1-5; D call uncertain. This CDR3 spans 13 amino acids. Germline values: CDR1 SNHLY, CDR2 FYNNEI. Trimming left V 5 bases short and J 3 bases short, with 8 bases between. The chain's CDR3 is CASSMRYNQPQHF. DNA for the CDR3: TGTGCCAGCAGTATGAGGTACAATCAGCCCCAGCATTTT.

The J gene is TRBJ2-5, the V gene TRBV11-2; tentatively, D is TRBD1 (6 bases). V lost 6 bases, J lost 2 bases, and 13 bases lay in between. There are 14 residues in the CDR3. The germline gives CDR1 SGHAT, CDR2 FQNNGV. DNA of the CDR3: TGTGCCAGCAGTCGCAGGGGATTTCAAGAGACCCAGTACTTC. It is translated as CASSRRGFQETQYF.

The chain joins TRBV19 to TRBJ2-1, with 15 bases fitting TRBD2. With V trimmed by 4 bases and J by 4 bases, 2 bases remained unmatched. CDR3 length equals 16 residues. In germline, CDR1 is LNHDA, CDR2 SQIVND (reference sequence). DNA of the CDR3: TGTGCCAGTAGTAGGGGGACTAGCGGGAGGTACAATGAGCAGTTCTTC. This encodes CASSRGTSGRYNEQFF.

For this clone: The junction departs from germline at one end; a sequencing error may be responsible. The chain is built from TRBV12-3 or TRBV12-4 and TRBJ1-2; D uncertain. CDR3 length: 12 residues. Here the CDR3 reads CASSLVAGGKSF. In DNA, the CDR3 is TGTGCCAGCAGTTTAGTTGCAGGAGGAAAATCCTTC.

This sequence joins TRBV7-6 and TRBJ2-3, with 7 bases that match TRBD1. Germline assignment: CDR1 SGHVS and CDR2 FNYEAQ. The CDR3 extends over 15 amino acids. The V and J ends lost 5 bases and 2 bases, in that order; junction bases with no gene match: 7. The CDR3: CASSPRTGDTDTQYF. The CDR3 DNA reads TGTGCCAGCAGCCCCCGGACAGGCGACACAGATACGCAGTATTTT.

The chain combines TRBV28 with TRBJ2-7, with 11 bases identical to TRBD1. The V and J ends lost 5 bases and 4 bases, in that order; junction bases with no gene match: 7. The germline gives CDR1 MDHEN, CDR2 SYDVKM. The CDR3 consists of 15 residues. CDR3 bases: TGTGCCAGCAGTGCCGCGGGGACAGGGGGGTACGAGCAGTACTTC. This codes for CASSAAGTGGYEQYF.

Points on this clone: Other DNA sequences within the sample encode an identical CDR3. The J gene is TRBJ2-7, the V gene TRBV28; possibly TRBD2 for D (6 bases). Germline V gives CDR1 MDHEN, CDR2 SYDVKM. The germline V and J ends were trimmed by 2 bases and 3 bases, with 11 bases remaining between them. This CDR3 has 14 amino acids. The CDR3 sequence: CASSLGGSSYEQYF. CDR3 bases: TGTGCCAGCAGTTTAGGGGGGTCCAGCTACGAGCAGTACTTC.

The chain uses TRBV19 and TRBJ2-2; 9 bases line up with TRBD1. Germline CDR1 reads LNHDA; CDR2 reads SQIVND (reference sequence). This CDR3 contains 16 residues. J gave up 2 bases and V 9 bases, and 10 bases lay outside the gene matches. The DNA for the CDR3 is TGTGCCAGCAGAGACAGGGGGGGGACAAACACCGGGGAGCTGTTTTTT. This sequence encodes CASRDRGGTNTGELFF.

The chain recombines TRBV7-7 with TRBJ2-1; 8 bases line up with TRBD1. V was clipped by 2 bases and J by 6 bases; unmatched bases: 9. The CDR3 has 16 amino acids. In germline, CDR1 is SSHAT, CDR2 FNYEAQ (reference sequence). CDR3 coding DNA: TGTGCCAGCAGCTTAACATCCGGACAGGGCTCCAATGAGCAGTTCTTC. Its protein is CASSLTSGQGSNEQFF.

The V gene is TRBV11-2, the J gene TRBJ2-1; 7 bases fit TRBD2. The ends lost 6 bases at V and 5 bases at J; junction bases unmatched: 7. Germline V gene lookup returns CDR1 SGHAT and CDR2 FQNNGV. The CDR3 contains 14 residues. The CDR3 bases are TGTGCCAGCAGATATGGACTAGAGAACAATGAGCAGTTCTTC. Amino acid sequence: CASRYGLENNEQFF.

The genes are TRBV19 and TRBJ1-1; D is uncertain. The CDR3 is 15 amino acids. Trimming removed 7 bases at V and 4 bases at J, with 19 bases between. CDR1 is LNHDA, CDR2 SQIVND, per germline (reference sequence). CDR3 nucleotide sequence: TGTGCCAGTAATGCTGGGTCGGCGGCCGTCACTGAAGCTTTCTTT. Its translation is CASNAGSAAVTEAFF.

The V call is TRBV3-1 (or the pseudogene TRBV3-2), the J call TRBJ1-2; no clear D gene. Between the trimmed V and J ends, which lost 2 bases and 3 bases, there was a span of 7 bases. Germline lookup yields CDR1 LGHDT and CDR2 YNNKEL (reference sequence). The CDR3 contains 13 residues. CDR3 protein: CASSQQEYYGYTF. The DNA for the CDR3 is TGTGCCAGCAGCCAACAGGAATACTATGGCTACACCTTC.

As concerns this clone: The sample contains more than one DNA sequence encoding this CDR3. The chain recombines TRBV4-1 with TRBJ2-3; TRBD2 agrees at 7 bases. The germline V gene encodes CDR1 MGHRA and CDR2 YSYEKL. Trimming took 2 bases from V and 0 from J; bases not matched to a gene: 2. CDR3 length: 15 residues. The CDR3 DNA follows: TGCGCCAGCAGCCAATTTAGCGGGAGCACAGATACGCAGTATTTT. Translated: CASSQFSGSTDTQYF.

Ten or more counts support this clone. The gene calls are TRBV5-1 and TRBJ2-5, with a possible D match to TRBD2 (6 bases). V lost 7 bases to trimming and J lost 0 bases, with 13 bases between them. This CDR3 is 14 amino acids long. CDR1 SGHRS and CDR2 YFSETQ come from the germline V gene. CDR3 in amino acids: CASRGWGDQETQYF. In DNA form, the CDR3 reads TGCGCCAGCCGCGGATGGGGGGACCAAGAGACCCAGTACTTC.

The rearrangement uses TRBV14 and TRBJ1-4; 9 positions match TRBD1. J was trimmed by 5 bases and V by 4 bases; bases with no gene match: 8. This CDR3 has 16 residues. Germline CDR1 is SGHDN and CDR2 is FVKESK. CDR3 amino acids: CASSPFTGTGNEKLFF. The CDR3 coding sequence is TGTGCCAGCAGCCCGTTCACCGGGACAGGGAATGAAAAACTGTTTTTT.

This chain joins TRBV2 and TRBJ1-5, with unresolved D. Deletions cut 3 bases from V and 7 bases from J, with 7 bases between. Germline CDR1 reads SNHLY; CDR2 reads FYNNEI. The CDR3 is made up of 12 amino acids. CDR3 loop: CASSDHSQPQHF. DNA for the CDR3: TGTGCCAGCAGTGACCACAGCCAGCCCCAGCATTTT.

This clone was detected once. This sequence joins TRBV28 and TRBJ1-5; no reliable D call. Germline V CDR1 and CDR2: MDHEN, SYDVKM. V was cut by 4 bases and J by 0 bases, with 13 bases left in between. This CDR3 region has 16 residues. CDR3 sequence (DNA): TGTGCCAGCAGTTCCCCCTATGAGGATAGCAATCAGCCCCAGCATTTT. Translated, it gives CASSSPYEDSNQPQHF. The variable domain in full, completed from reference TRBV28 and TRBJ1-5, reads DVKVTQSSRYLVKRTGEKVFLECVQDMDHENMFWYRQDPGLGLRLIYFSYDVKMKEKGDIPEGYSVSREKKERFSLILESASTNQTSMYLCASSSPYEDSNQPQHFGDGTRLSIL.

The chain couples TRBV19 to TRBJ1-5; D gene ambiguous. This CDR3 has 13 residues. V was trimmed by 4 bases and J by 7 bases, leaving 11 bases between them. Germline V CDR1 and CDR2: LNHDA, SQIVND (reference sequence). CDR3 sequence: CASSTTPGQPQHF. The CDR3 DNA reads as TGTGCCAGTAGTACGACACCGGGGCAGCCCCAGCATTTT.

The CDR3 reads CSVSGTGNYEQYF. CDR3 nucleotides: TGCAGCGTTTCCGGGACAGGGAACTACGAGCAGTACTTC. This chain links TRBV29-1 with TRBJ2-7; the match to TRBD1 covers 9 bases. V shed 5 bases and J 3 bases; nucleotides not matched to a gene: 5. Germline V lookup: CDR1 SQVTM, CDR2 ANQGSEA. This CDR3 spans 13 amino acids.

The gene calls are TRBV24-1 and TRBJ2-3, with 9 bases fitting TRBD1. The CDR3 consists of 16 residues. Unmatched junction bases numbered 9, after V lost 3 bases and J lost 6 bases. Looked up from germline, CDR1 is KGHDR and CDR2 is SFDVKD. CDR3 region: CATSDPGQGTWDTQYF. The CDR3 DNA is TGTGCCACCAGTGATCCGGGACAGGGTACGTGGGATACGCAGTATTTT.